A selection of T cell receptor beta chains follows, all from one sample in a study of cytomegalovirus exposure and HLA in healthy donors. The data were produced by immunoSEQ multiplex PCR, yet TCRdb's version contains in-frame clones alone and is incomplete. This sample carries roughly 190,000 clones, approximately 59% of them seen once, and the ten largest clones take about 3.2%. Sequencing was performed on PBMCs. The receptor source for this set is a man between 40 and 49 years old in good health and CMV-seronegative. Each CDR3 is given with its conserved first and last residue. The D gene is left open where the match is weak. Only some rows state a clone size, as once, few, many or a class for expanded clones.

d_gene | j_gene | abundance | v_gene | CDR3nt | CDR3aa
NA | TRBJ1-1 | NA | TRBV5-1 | TGCGCCAGCAGCTTTATGGCGGGGAACACTGAAGCTTTCTTT | CASSFMAGNTEAFF
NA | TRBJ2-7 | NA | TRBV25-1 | TGTGCCAGCAGTGGGTCTTCCTACGAGCAGTACTTC | CASSGSSYEQYF
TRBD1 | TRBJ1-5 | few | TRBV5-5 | TGTGCCAGCAGCTTGGGGACCGGACAGGGAGGTCAGCCCCAGCATTTT | CASSLGTGQGGQPQHF
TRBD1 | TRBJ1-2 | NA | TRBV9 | TGTGCCAGCAGCCTGGGGAGAGGGGGCGACGGCTACACCTTC | CASSLGRGGDGYTF
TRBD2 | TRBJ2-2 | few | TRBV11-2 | TGTGCCAGCAGCTCCAGACTAGCCGCGAACACCGGGGAGCTGTTTTTT | CASSSRLAANTGELFF
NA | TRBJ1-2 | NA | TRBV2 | TGTGCCAGCAGTGGTTTGACAGCCAATTTTAACTATGGCTACACCTTC | CASSGLTANFNYGYTF
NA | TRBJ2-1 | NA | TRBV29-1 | TGCAGCGTTGAGCGGCAGGGGAATGAGCAGTTCTTC | CSVERQGNEQFF
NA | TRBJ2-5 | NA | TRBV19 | TGTGCCAGTAGTTCGGGACTGCGGGAGACCCAGTACTTC | CASSSGLRETQYF
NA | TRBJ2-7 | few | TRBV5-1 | TGCGCCAGCAGCTTCTTGGACATTTCGAGCTCCTACGAGCAGTACTTC | CASSFLDISSSYEQYF
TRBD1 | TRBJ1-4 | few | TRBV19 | TGTGCCAGTAGTACAAGACAGGGAAGGAGAGAAAAACTGTTTTTT | CASSTRQGRREKLFF
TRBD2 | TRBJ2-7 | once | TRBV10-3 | TGTGCCATCAGTGAGGGACTAGCAGCCTACGAGCAGTACTTC | CAISEGLAAYEQYF
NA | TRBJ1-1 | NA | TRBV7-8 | TGTGCCAGCAGCCACAGAGTGGGGGCGCAGGGCACTGAAGCTTTCTTT | CASSHRVGAQGTEAFF
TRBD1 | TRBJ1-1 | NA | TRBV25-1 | TGTGCCAGCAGTGGAAAACAGGGGGCCGACACTGAAGCTTTCTTT | CASSGKQGADTEAFF
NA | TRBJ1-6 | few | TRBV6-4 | TGTGCCAGCAGAGGTGGGGGGGGTGGATCACCCCTCCACTTT | CASRGGGGGSPLHF
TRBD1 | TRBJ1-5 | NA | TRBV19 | TGTGCCACCGGCAGGGGGCAGAACCAGTATAGCAATCAGCCCCAGCATTTT | CATGRGQNQYSNQPQHF
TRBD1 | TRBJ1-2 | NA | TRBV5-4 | TGTGCCAGCAGCTTGGAACCGACAGGGTCTGGCTACACCTTC | CASSLEPTGSGYTF
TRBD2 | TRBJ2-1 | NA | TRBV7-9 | TGTGCCAGCAGCCCCGGGACTAGCGGAAGGAGCTCCTACAATGAGCAGTTCTTC | CASSPGTSGRSSYNEQFF
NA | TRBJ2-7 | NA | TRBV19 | TGTGCCAGTAGTACCACGCGGGACTCGTCCTACGAGCAGTACTTC | CASSTTRDSSYEQYF
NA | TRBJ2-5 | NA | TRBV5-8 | TGTGCCAGCAGCTTACGGGGGGCCGGGGAGACCCAGTACTTC | CASSLRGAGETQYF
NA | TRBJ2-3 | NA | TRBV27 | TGTGCCAGCAGTTTACGATCCCAGGGTCGGTCAGATACGCAGTATTTT | CASSLRSQGRSDTQYF
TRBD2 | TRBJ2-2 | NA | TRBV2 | TGTGCCAGCAGTGGGGCTAGCGGGGGTACCGGGACCGGGGAGCTGTTTTTT | CASSGASGGTGTGELFF
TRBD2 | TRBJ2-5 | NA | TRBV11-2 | TGTGCCAGCAGCCAAGGCGGGGGAGATGAGACCCAGTACTTC | CASSQGGGDETQYF
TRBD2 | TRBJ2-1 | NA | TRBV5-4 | TGTGCCAGCAGCTTTGCTAGCGGGAACACGAATGAGCAGTTCTTC | CASSFASGNTNEQFF
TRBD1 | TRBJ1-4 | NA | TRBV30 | TGTGCCTGGAGTTCCAACAGGGGGAGGAATGAAAAACTGTTTTTT | CAWSSNRGRNEKLFF
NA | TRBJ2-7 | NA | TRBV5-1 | TGCGCCAGCAATTCTTTGGCAGGGGAAGGCGAGCAGTACTTC | CASNSLAGEGEQYF
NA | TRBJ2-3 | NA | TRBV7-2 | TGTGCCAGCAACCGGGACTTTAGCACAGATACGCAGTATTTT | CASNRDFSTDTQYF
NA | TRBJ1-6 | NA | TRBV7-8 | TGTGCCAGCAGCTTACGCAGGGCAGCCTCCTATAATTCACCCCTCCACTTT | CASSLRRAASYNSPLHF
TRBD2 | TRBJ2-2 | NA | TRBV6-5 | TGTGCCAGCAGTATTAGCGGGACCGACACCGGGGAGCTGTTTTTT | CASSISGTDTGELFF
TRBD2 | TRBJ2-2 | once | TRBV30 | TGTGCCTGGAGTCCTCGACTAGCGGGGGGGCCGTGGGCCACCGGGGAGCTGTTTTTT | CAWSPRLAGGPWATGELFF
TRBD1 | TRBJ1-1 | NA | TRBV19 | TGTGCCAGTAGTACCCGGACAGGGGGCGCTGAAGCTTTCTTT | CASSTRTGGAEAFF
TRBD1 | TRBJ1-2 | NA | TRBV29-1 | TGCAGCGTTCCCCCAGGGGGAGGCTATGGCTACACCTTC | CSVPPGGGYGYTF
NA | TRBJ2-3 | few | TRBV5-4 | TGTGCCAGCAGCTTGTGGAGTGGCACAGATACGCAGTATTTT | CASSLWSGTDTQYF
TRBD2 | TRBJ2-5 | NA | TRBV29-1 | TGCAGCGTTGAACTAGCGGCGTACCAAGAGACCCAGTACTTC | CSVELAAYQETQYF
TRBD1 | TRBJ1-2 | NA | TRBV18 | TGTGCCAGCTCACCAACTCTCCAACAGGGGAACGGCTACACCTTC | CASSPTLQQGNGYTF
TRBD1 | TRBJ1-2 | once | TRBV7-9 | TGTGCCAGCAGCCAAACGGGACAGACCTACTATGGCTACACCTTC | CASSQTGQTYYGYTF
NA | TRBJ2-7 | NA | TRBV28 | TGTGCCAGCAGTGGTACTAGGACCTCCTACGAGCAGTACTTC | CASSGTRTSYEQYF
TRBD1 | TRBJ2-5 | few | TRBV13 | TGTGCCAGCAGCTTTTCCGGGACAGGGGGGGAGACCCAGTACTTC | CASSFSGTGGETQYF
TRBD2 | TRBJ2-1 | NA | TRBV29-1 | TGCAGCGGCAAGAGCGGGGGAGATGAGCAGTTCTTC | CSGKSGGDEQFF
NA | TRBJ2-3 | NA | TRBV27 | TGTGCCAGCAGTTCCCCAGTCTCGGGTACGCAGTATTTT | CASSSPVSGTQYF
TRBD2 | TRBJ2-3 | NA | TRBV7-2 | TGTGCCAGCAGCTTAGGTCACAGCGGGGGGGTGGATACGCAGTATTTT | CASSLGHSGGVDTQYF
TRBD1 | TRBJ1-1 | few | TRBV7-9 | TGTTCCAGCAGCTTAGTCGGGACAGGTGACACTGAAGCTTTCTTT | CSSSLVGTGDTEAFF
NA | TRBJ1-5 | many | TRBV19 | TGTGCCAGCAATGAGGGCGTCGGACAGCCCCAGCATTTT | CASNEGVGQPQHF
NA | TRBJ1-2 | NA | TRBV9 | TGTGCCAGCAGCGTAGTAGGGGAAAATGGCTACACCTTC | CASSVVGENGYTF
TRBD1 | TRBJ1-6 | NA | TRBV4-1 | TGCGCCAGCAGCCAAGTGGGCAGGGGGCCTTCACCCCTCCACTTT | CASSQVGRGPSPLHF
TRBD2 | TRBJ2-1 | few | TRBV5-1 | TGCGCCAGCAGCTACGGGGGAGGGCGAGGCTCCTACAATGAGCAGTTCTTC | CASSYGGGRGSYNEQFF
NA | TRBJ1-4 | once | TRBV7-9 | TGTTCCAGCAGCCGAGGTCAGGGCGGGGGTGAAAAACTGTTTTTT | CSSSRGQGGGEKLFF
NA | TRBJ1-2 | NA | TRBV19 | TGTGCCAGTAGTATAGACGGCTCTCCACTTAGGGGGTATGGCTACACCTTC | CASSIDGSPLRGYGYTF
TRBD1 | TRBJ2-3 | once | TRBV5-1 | TGCGCCAGCAGCTTGACCGGGACAGGGTCAGATACGCAGTATTTT | CASSLTGTGSDTQYF
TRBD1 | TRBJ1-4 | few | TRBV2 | TGTGCCAGCAGTTTACTACAGGGGACTAATGAAAAACTGTTTTTT | CASSLLQGTNEKLFF
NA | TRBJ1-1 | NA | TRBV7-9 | TGTGCCAGCAGCTGGACAGACTCTGAAGCTTTCTTT | CASSWTDSEAFF
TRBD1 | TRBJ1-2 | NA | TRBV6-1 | TGTGCCAGCAGTGCCGGGGACAGTCGGCTTGATGGCTACACCTTC | CASSAGDSRLDGYTF
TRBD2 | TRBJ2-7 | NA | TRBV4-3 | TGCGCCAGCAGCCAAGTAGCGGGAGCGTCCTACGAGCAGTACTTC | CASSQVAGASYEQYF